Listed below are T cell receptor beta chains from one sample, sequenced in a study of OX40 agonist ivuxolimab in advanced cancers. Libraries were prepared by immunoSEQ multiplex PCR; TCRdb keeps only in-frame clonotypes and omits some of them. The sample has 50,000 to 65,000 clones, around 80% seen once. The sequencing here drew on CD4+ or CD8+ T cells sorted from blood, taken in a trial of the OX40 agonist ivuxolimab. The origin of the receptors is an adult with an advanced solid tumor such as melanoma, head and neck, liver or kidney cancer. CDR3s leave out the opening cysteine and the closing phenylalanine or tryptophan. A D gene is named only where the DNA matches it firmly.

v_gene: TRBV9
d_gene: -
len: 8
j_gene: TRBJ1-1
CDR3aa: ASSVVVAF

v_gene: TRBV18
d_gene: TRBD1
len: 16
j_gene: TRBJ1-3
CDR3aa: ASSPLDRVSVSGNTIY

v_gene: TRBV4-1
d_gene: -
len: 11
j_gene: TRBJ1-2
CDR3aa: ASSQEGRVGYT

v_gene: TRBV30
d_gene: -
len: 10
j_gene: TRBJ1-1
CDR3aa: AWSVLREGAF

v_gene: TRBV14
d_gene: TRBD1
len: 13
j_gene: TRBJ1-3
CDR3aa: ASSQEQGARNTIY

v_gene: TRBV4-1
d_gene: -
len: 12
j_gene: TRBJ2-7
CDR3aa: ASSQQISAYEQY

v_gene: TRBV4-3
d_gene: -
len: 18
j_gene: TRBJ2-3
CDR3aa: ASSQALRGRLGGGTDTQY

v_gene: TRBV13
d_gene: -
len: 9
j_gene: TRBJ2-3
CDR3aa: ASNEGDTQY

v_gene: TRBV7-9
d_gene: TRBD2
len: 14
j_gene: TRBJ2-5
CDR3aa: ASSPNSGGAGETQY

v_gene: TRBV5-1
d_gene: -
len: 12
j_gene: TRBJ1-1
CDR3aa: ASSLNQVNTEAF

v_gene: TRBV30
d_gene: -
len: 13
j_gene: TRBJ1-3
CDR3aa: AWSFGKNVGNTIY

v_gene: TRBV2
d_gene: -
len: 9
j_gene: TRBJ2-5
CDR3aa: ASGREETQY

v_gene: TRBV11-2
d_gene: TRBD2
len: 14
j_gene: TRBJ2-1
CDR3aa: ASSGAGGPSYNEQF

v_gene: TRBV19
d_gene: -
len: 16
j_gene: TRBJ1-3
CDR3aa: ASSAGHRTEGSGNTIY

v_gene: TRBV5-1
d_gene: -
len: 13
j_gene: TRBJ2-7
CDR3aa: ASSLAFGDAYEQY

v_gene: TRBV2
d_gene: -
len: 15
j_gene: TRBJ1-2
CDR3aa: ASSENSSEPGDYGYT

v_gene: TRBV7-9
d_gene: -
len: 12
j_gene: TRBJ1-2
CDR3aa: ASSLGESRHGYT

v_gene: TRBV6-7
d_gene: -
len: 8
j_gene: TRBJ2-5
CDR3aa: ASSKETQY

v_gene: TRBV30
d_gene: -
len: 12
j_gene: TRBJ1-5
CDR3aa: AWSVGSGGQPQH

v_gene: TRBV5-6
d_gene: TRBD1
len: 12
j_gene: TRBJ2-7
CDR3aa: ASSPTGIPYEQY

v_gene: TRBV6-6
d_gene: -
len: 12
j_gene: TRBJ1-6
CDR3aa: ASNQPGADSPLH

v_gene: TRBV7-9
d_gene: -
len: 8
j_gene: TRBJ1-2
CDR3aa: ASSGIGYT